One sample yielded the 17 T cell receptor beta chains listed below, sequenced in a study of CXCR3-negative and CXCR3-positive naive CD8 T cells. Researchers prepared the TRB cDNA libraries using 5' RACE with UMI labels. TCRdb re-called the 5' RACE reads; every CDR3 protein appears as one record, without DNA. Its listing shows thousands of distinct CDR3 sequences. Broader study findings: Relative to CXCR3-negative naive cells, CXCR3-positive naive cells had more hydrophobic TRB CDR3s.

These TCRs' antigens remain unknown. Sequenced: naive CXCR3+ CD8+ T cells from blood. The subset here: CD45RO-CCR7+CD27+CD95- naive CD8+ T cells expressing CXCR3 (TNR3+). The receptors stem from a human donor in good health. Some clones in this sample may be carry-over from other donors' samples.

This clonotype is identified as medium-sized from frequency. This CDR3 reads CSVILAEIYNEQFF. The rearrangement uses TRBV29-1 and TRBJ2-1; with no DNA, the TCRdb D assignment of TRBD2 cannot be verified. Looked up from germline, CDR1 is SQVTM and CDR2 is ANQGSEA. The CDR3 totals 14 residues.

This clonotype is classed as medium-sized by frequency. The chain combines TRBV6-1 with TRBJ1-1. Germline V CDR1 and CDR2: MNHNS, SASEGT. CDR3 length equals 14 residues. The CDR3 is CASSEVSGIFEAFF.

The chain couples TRBV6-2 or TRBV6-3 to TRBJ2-1; TCRdb's D call of TRBD1 is untestable without DNA. The length of the CDR3 is 18 residues. CDR1 and CDR2 from the germline V gene are MNHEY and SVGEGT. CDR3 protein: CASRFQGRKPHPYNEQFF.

The chain links TRBV7-2 to TRBJ2-1. The germline gives CDR1 SGHTA, CDR2 FQGNSA. The CDR3 length is 13 residues. The CDR3 protein is CASSLELKGEQFF. Combining the CDR3 with reference TRBV7-2 and TRBJ2-1 gives the whole variable domain GAGVSQSPSNKVTEKGKDVELRCDPISGHTALYWYRQSLGQGLEFLIYFQGNSAPDKSGLPSDRFSAERTGGSVSTLTIQRTQQEDSAVYLCASSLELKGEQFFGPGTRLTVL.

This clonotype shows up as medium-sized (0.01 to 0.1%) by frequency. V usage is TRBV20-1 and J usage is TRBJ2-5; TCRdb's D call, TRBD2, is unchecked because there is no DNA. The CDR3 covers 17 residues. Per the germline V gene, CDR1 is DFQATT and CDR2 is SNEGSKA (reference sequence). This CDR3 is CSARVRVSGSSQETQYF.

CDR3 sequence reads: CSVDGTESYEQYF. V and J are TRBV29-1 and TRBJ2-7; TCRdb selects TRBD1, and the lack of DNA leaves this call unchecked. The CDR3 runs 13 residues. Germline CDR1 SQVTM, CDR2 ANQGSEA.

This clonotype is called medium-sized based on its frequency. The CDR3 protein is CASTPGPGSGNTIYF. The rearrangement links TRBV12-3 or TRBV12-4 to TRBJ1-3; with no DNA, the TCRdb D assignment of TRBD1 cannot be verified. The CDR3 contains 15 residues.

This clonotype is deemed medium-sized by its frequency. The V and J genes are TRBV27 and TRBJ2-3; TCRdb's D gene call, TRBD1, goes unchecked for lack of DNA. This CDR3 region has 16 residues. In germline, CDR1 is MNHEY, CDR2 SMNVEV (reference sequence). The CDR3 spells CASSLFRDTSTDTQYF.

This clonotype counts as medium-sized by frequency. The chain uses TRBV29-1 and TRBJ1-1; the TRBD1 assignment by TCRdb is unverifiable without DNA. CDR1 SQVTM and CDR2 ANQGSEA come from the germline V gene. This CDR3 comprises 14 residues. This chain's CDR3 is CSVEDQGGNTEAFF.

The V gene is TRBV15, the J gene TRBJ1-2. CDR3 length: 16 amino acids. In germline, CDR1 is LNHNV, CDR2 YYDKDF (reference sequence). The CDR3 loop reads CATSRDLQPTNYGYTF.

V is TRBV29-1 and J is TRBJ1-1; TCRdb proposes TRBD1, but this gene call is untestable without DNA. The CDR3 runs 11 residues. Germline V gene sequence: CDR1 SQVTM, CDR2 ANQGSEA. This CDR3 is CSVATSGGAFF.

By frequency, this clonotype is medium-sized. This chain links TRBV10-2 with TRBJ2-5; without DNA, the TCRdb call of TRBD1 cannot be checked. Looked up from germline, CDR1 is WSHSY and CDR2 is SAAADI. The CDR3 covers 13 residues. The CDR3 here is CASSGQGQETQYF.

V usage is TRBV2 and J usage is TRBJ2-4; TCRdb picks TRBD1, but there is no DNA to check that call. Looked up from germline, CDR1 is SNHLY and CDR2 is FYNNEI. The CDR3 totals 16 residues. The CDR3 protein is CASSDTGGFAINIQYF.

The CDR3 protein is CSVEEVRDRGVEQYF. The rearrangement uses TRBV29-1 and TRBJ2-7; TCRdb's D gene call, TRBD1, goes unchecked for lack of DNA. Germline CDR1 is SQVTM and CDR2 is ANQGSEA. The CDR3 is 15 residues long.

This chain links TRBV4-1 with TRBJ2-1. CDR3 size: 12 residues. CDR1 and CDR2 from the germline V gene are MGHRA and YSYEKL. This CDR3 reads CASSKEGIEQFF.

By frequency, this clonotype is medium-sized. V is TRBV29-1 and J is TRBJ2-1; lacking DNA, the TRBD1 call made by TCRdb goes unchecked. This CDR3 region has 11 residues. CDR1 is SQVTM, CDR2 ANQGSEA, per germline. CDR3 sequence reads: CSVGSLNEQFF.

Judged by frequency, this clonotype is medium-sized. The chain recombines TRBV4-1 with TRBJ1-2. Germline V gives CDR1 MGHRA, CDR2 YSYEKL. This CDR3 is 15 amino acids long. The CDR3 region is CASSQEGQLNYGYTF.